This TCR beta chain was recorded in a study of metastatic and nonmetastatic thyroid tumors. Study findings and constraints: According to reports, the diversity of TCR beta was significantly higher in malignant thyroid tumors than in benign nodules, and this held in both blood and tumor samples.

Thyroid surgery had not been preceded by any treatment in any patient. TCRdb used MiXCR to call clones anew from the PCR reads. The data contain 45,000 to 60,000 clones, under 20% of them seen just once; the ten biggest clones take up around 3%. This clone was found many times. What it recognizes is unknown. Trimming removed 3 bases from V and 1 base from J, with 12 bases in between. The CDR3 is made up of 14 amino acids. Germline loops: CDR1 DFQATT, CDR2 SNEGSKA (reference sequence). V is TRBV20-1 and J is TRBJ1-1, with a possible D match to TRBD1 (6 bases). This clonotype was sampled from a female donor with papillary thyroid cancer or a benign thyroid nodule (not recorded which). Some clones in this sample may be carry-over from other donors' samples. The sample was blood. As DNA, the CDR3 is TGCAGTGCTAGGGCTACAGGGCAGAACACTGAAGCTTTCTTT. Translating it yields CSARATGQNTEAFF.